This T cell receptor beta chain was observed in a study of blood T cell repertoires in COVID-19. Whole-study context: The analysed material was cDNA or gDNA that came from T cells, B-cell-depleted T cells, or PBMCs.

V gave up 7 bases and J gave up 5 bases, with 17 bases separating them. This CDR3 comprises 15 residues. The germline gives CDR1 MNHEY, CDR2 SVGAGI. Authors' analysis steps: Amplification of reference gene primers provided the estimated nucleated cell counts. Clones were read by immunoSEQ multiplex PCR, and TCRdb kept only the in-frame ones, dropping some. V and J calls and clone size are as listed in that table; D and trimming were resolved from the DNA. Of around 150,000 clones listed, 89% are singletons. V gene TRBV6-5 combines with J gene TRBJ1-4; D is unresolved. The TCR sequence derives from a man aged 55 to 70 with acute or convalescent COVID-19. Sample: peripheral blood. CDR3 coding DNA: TGTGCCAGCATCGGGGTGGGGAGGAGAAATGAAAAACTGTTTTTT. Protein sequence: CASIGVGRRNEKLFF.